Included here is one TCR beta chain sequence, with context. The antigen remains undetermined. The CDR3 contains 13 residues. The germline V gene has CDR1 SGHDT and CDR2 YYEEEE. V was pared by 2 bases and J by 4 bases, with 9 bases between. The data stem from a study of tumor-infiltrating lymphocytes in localized non-small cell lung cancer. Study-wide results and caveats: Only some patients had TCR sequencing, depending on available tissue.

The assay was immunoSEQ multiplex PCR, and TCRdb's table has in-frame clones only and misses some. The table has some 15,000 clones, 80% seen once. The sample comprised uninvolved lung tissue not adjacent to the tumor. This sequence was found in a human donor with non-small cell lung cancer. This chain joins TRBV5-6 and TRBJ1-2; D is uncertain. For the CDR3, the DNA is TGTGCCAGCAGCTTCCCACAGCCCTATGGCTACACCTTC. Translation: CASSFPQPYGYTF.